The 29 T cell receptor beta chains below were found in one sample sequenced in a study of T cell responses to AZD1222 COVID-19 vaccine. The protocol was immunoSEQ multiplex PCR, while the TCRdb copy is restricted to in-frame clones and leaves out a portion. The repertoire consists of 95,000 to 100,000 clones, with approximately 90% occurring once and the leading ten covering 1.3%. The material was peripheral blood, obtained on day 0 of AZD1222 vaccination. The origin of the receptors is an adult in good health.

The rearrangement joins TRBV3-1 (or the pseudogene TRBV3-2) to TRBJ1-2, with 9 bases that match TRBD1. Germline V CDR1 and CDR2: LGHDT, YNNKEL (reference sequence). The junction had 11 bases not matched to a gene; V was cut back by 6 bases and J by 3 bases. The CDR3 loop spans 16 amino acids. The CDR3 sequence is CASSPNDRGSDYGYTF. CDR3 nucleotide sequence: TGTGCCAGCAGTCCGAACGACAGGGGGAGCGACTATGGCTACACCTTC.

The V gene is TRBV19, the J gene TRBJ2-7; 7 nucleotides line up with TRBD1. The CDR3 spans 13 residues. V gave up 5 bases and J gave up 7 bases; unmatched junction bases: 8. The V gene's germline CDR1 is LNHDA and CDR2 SQIVND (reference sequence). CDR3 amino acids: CASSFIQGREQYF. As DNA, the CDR3 is TGTGCCAGTAGTTTCATACAGGGGAGAGAGCAGTACTTC.

This clone was seen just once. V usage is TRBV29-1 and J usage is TRBJ2-5; D unresolved. With 2 bases removed from V and 2 bases from J, the gap between germline ends came to 9 bases. The CDR3 runs to 13 residues. Germline CDR1 reads SQVTM; CDR2 reads ANQGSEA. CDR3 sequence: CSVEHRLQETQYF. The CDR3 nucleotides read TGCAGCGTTGAACACCGTTTACAAGAGACCCAGTACTTC.

The chain has TRBV28 and TRBJ1-2; no definite D call. The V end lost 6 bases, the J end lost 3 bases, and 11 bases lay between the germline ends. The CDR3 spans 13 residues. Germline lookup yields CDR1 MDHEN and CDR2 SYDVKM. CDR3 region: CASRKTADYGYTF. The CDR3 coding sequence is TGTGCCAGCAGAAAAACAGCTGACTATGGCTACACCTTC.

The rearrangement links TRBV25-1 to TRBJ1-1, with D hard to call. The CDR3 contains 15 residues. Deletions cut 5 bases from V and 0 bases from J, with 13 bases between. CDR1 MGHDK and CDR2 SYGVNS come from the germline V gene. CDR3 loop: CASSPTDIMNTEAFF. In nucleotides, the CDR3 is TGTGCCAGCAGTCCTACTGACATAATGAACACTGAAGCTTTCTTT.

The V call is TRBV19, the J call TRBJ2-2; TRBD2 is a possible D gene (5 bases). Germline V gene sequence: CDR1 LNHDA, CDR2 SQIVND (reference sequence). The CDR3 is made up of 14 amino acids. V was clipped by 8 bases and J by 3 bases, with 13 bases between them. This chain's CDR3 is CASRDRGYTGELFF. CDR3 DNA: TGTGCCAGTCGAGATCGGGGATACACCGGGGAGCTGTTTTTT.

The rearrangement links TRBV11-2 to TRBJ2-1, with 10 bases matching TRBD2. The trim removed 5 bases at V and 2 bases at J, leaving 6 bases unmatched. This CDR3 is 16 amino acids long. CDR1 and CDR2 from the germline V gene are SGHAT and FQNNGV. The CDR3 here is CASSVPTSGPYNEQFF. CDR3 bases: TGTGCCAGCAGCGTCCCGACTAGCGGGCCCTACAATGAGCAGTTCTTC.

The V and J genes are TRBV3-1 (or the pseudogene TRBV3-2) and TRBJ2-7, with D tentatively TRBD2 (7 bases). Germline loops: CDR1 LGHDT, CDR2 YNNKEL (reference sequence). Trimming stripped 7 bases from V and 7 bases from J, with 14 bases between. The CDR3 covers 12 residues. The CDR3 DNA reads TGTGCCAGCAAGGGAGGGAGGGGGGAGCAGTACTTC. Residues: CASKGGRGEQYF.

This rearrangement joins TRBV13 to TRBJ1-2; D is uncertain. Germline V gives CDR1 PRHDT, CDR2 FYEKMQ (reference sequence). Trimming removed 1 base at V and 4 bases at J, with 13 bases between. This CDR3 has 15 residues. CDR3 DNA sequence: TGTGCCAGCAGCTTAGTTGGCCCGACCGCCTATGGCTACACCTTC. It yields the protein CASSLVGPTAYGYTF.

This sequence joins TRBV5-4 and TRBJ2-7, with a weak D call TRBD2 (5 bases). This CDR3 spans 16 amino acids. Germline V gene lookup returns CDR1 SGHNT and CDR2 YYREEE (reference sequence). V was clipped by 0 bases and J by 2 bases, with 15 bases between them. CDR3 sequence: CASSLGDQTGTYEQYF. DNA for the CDR3: TGTGCCAGCAGCTTGGGCGACCAGACCGGGACCTACGAGCAGTACTTC.

The chain carries TRBV7-9 and TRBJ1-6; D gene ambiguous. The germline CDR1 and CDR2 sequences are SEHNR and FQNEAQ (reference sequence). This CDR3 contains 15 residues. The V end lost 4 bases, the J end lost 10 bases, and 17 bases lay between the germline ends. CDR3 in DNA: TGTGCCAGCAGCTCAACCGGCAAGGGTCAGTCACCCCTCCACTTT. This codes for CASSSTGKGQSPLHF.

This sequence joins TRBV20-1 and TRBJ1-1; 10 bases map to TRBD1. V lost 3 bases, J lost 0 bases, and 7 bases stayed unmatched. Germline-derived CDR1 and CDR2 are DFQATT and SNEGSKA (reference sequence). The CDR3 sequence is 16 residues long. The CDR3 loop reads CSASSRDRGMNTEAFF. The CDR3 DNA reads TGCAGTGCTAGTAGCCGGGACAGGGGCATGAACACTGAAGCTTTCTTT.

V and J are TRBV29-1 and TRBJ1-5; maybe TRBD1 (6 bases). The germline V gene has CDR1 SQVTM and CDR2 ANQGSEA. Trimming took 3 bases from V and 6 from J, leaving 12 bases between them. The CDR3 is made up of 13 amino acids. This chain's CDR3 is CSVDLGGSQPQHF. The CDR3 DNA sequence: TGCAGCGTTGATTTAGGGGGGAGTCAGCCCCAGCATTTT.

This clone came up once. This chain uses TRBV29-1 with TRBJ2-3; possible D gene TRBD1, 5 bases. Germline CDR1 and CDR2: SQVTM and ANQGSEA. CDR3 length: 14 residues. With 4 bases removed from V and 2 bases from J, the gap between germline ends came to 13 bases. For the CDR3, the DNA is TGCAGCGTTGTGGGTGCAGGGTTCACAGATACGCAGTATTTT. Translating gives CSVVGAGFTDTQYF.

The chain has TRBV6-6 and TRBJ1-2; D is uncertain. Trimming removed 5 bases from V and 4 bases from J, with 17 bases in between. Germline CDR1 is MNHNY and CDR2 is SVGAGI (reference sequence). This CDR3 is 15 amino acids long. The CDR3 loop reads CASSEEPSGLYGYTF. The CDR3 nucleotides are TGTGCCAGCAGTGAGGAGCCTTCAGGTCTCTATGGCTACACCTTC.

This clone was found a few times. The CDR3 DNA sequence: TGTGCCAGCACCGGACTAGTAAGGTCCGGCGAGCAGTACTTC. Its translation: CASTGLVRSGEQYF. The chain links TRBV6-5 to TRBJ2-7; 7 nucleotides line up with TRBD2. Germline V lookup: CDR1 MNHEY, CDR2 SVGAGI. The CDR3 is made up of 14 amino acids. Trimming cost V 7 bases and J 6 bases; bases outside gene matches: 12.

This clone was observed at least ten times. The rearrangement uses TRBV5-1 and TRBJ2-7; D gene ambiguous. V dropped 1 base and J dropped 4 bases, with 12 bases sitting between them. The V gene's germline CDR1 is SGHRS and CDR2 YFSETQ. The CDR3 consists of 14 residues. DNA of the CDR3: TGCGCCAGCAGCTTGAGGCAGGAAATTTACGAGCAGTACTTC. As protein: CASSLRQEIYEQYF. The complete variable domain, with remaining parts taken from reference TRBV5-1 and TRBJ2-7, reads KAGVTQTPRYLIKTRGQQVTLSCSPISGHRSVSWYQQTPGQGLQFLFEYFSETQRNKGNFPGRFSGRQFSNSRSEMNVSTLELGDSALYLCASSLRQEIYEQYFGPGTRLTVT.

The V and J genes are TRBV19 and TRBJ1-2, with D maybe TRBD1 (5 bases). The CDR3 sequence is 13 residues long. Germline V gene lookup returns CDR1 LNHDA and CDR2 SQIVND (reference sequence). V was shortened by 3 bases and J by 3 bases, with 8 bases between the two germline ends. The CDR3 nucleotides read TGTGCCAGTAGTATCGGGACTTACTATGGCTACACCTTC. Translating it yields CASSIGTYYGYTF. The full variable domain, rest sourced from reference TRBV19 and TRBJ1-2, is DGGITQSPKYLFRKEGQNVTLSCEQNLNHDAMYWYRQDPGQGLRLIYYSQIVNDFQKGDIAEGYSVSREKKESFPLTVTSAQKNPTAFYLCASSIGTYYGYTFGSGTRLTVV.

The gene calls are TRBV29-1 and TRBJ2-7; 7 bases are shared with TRBD1. This CDR3 is built from 12 residues. The trim removed 4 bases at V and 3 bases at J, leaving 3 bases unmatched. The germline V gene has CDR1 SQVTM and CDR2 ANQGSEA. CDR3 nucleotides: TGCAGCGTTGCCTGGGACAGCTACGAGCAGTACTTC. Residues: CSVAWDSYEQYF.

The chain is built from TRBV4-2 and TRBJ2-6; a weak D match, TRBD1 (5 bases). Trimming left V 1 base short and J 2 bases short, with 15 bases between. Germline V CDR1 and CDR2: LGHNA, YNFKEQ. This CDR3 has 18 residues. The CDR3 sequence: CASSQGSQGSTGANVLTF. In nucleotides, the CDR3 is TGTGCCAGCAGCCAAGGGAGTCAGGGTTCCACTGGGGCCAACGTCCTGACTTTC.

The chain links TRBV18 to TRBJ2-7, with 8 bases identical to TRBD1. This CDR3 comprises 15 residues. Trimming at V came to 6 bases and at J to 3 bases, leaving 10 bases not matched to a gene. CDR1 and CDR2 (germline): KGHSH, LQKENI. The CDR3 DNA reads TGTGCCAGCTCCCCGACAGGGGCACCCAGCTACGAGCAGTACTTC. It specifies CASSPTGAPSYEQYF.

This CDR3 is CASFAGVGAYEQYF. In DNA form, the CDR3 reads TGCGCCAGCTTCGCCGGTGTCGGGGCGTACGAGCAGTACTTC. This chain joins TRBV5-1 and TRBJ2-7; perhaps D is TRBD1 or TRBD2 (5 bases each). Germline CDR1 is SGHRS and CDR2 is YFSETQ. With 7 bases removed from V and 4 bases from J, the gap between germline ends came to 18 bases. The CDR3 extends over 14 amino acids.

The chain uses TRBV19 and TRBJ1-2; D unresolved. From germline, CDR1 is LNHDA and CDR2 SQIVND (reference sequence). V was pared by 3 bases and J by 3 bases, with 8 bases between. The CDR3 length is 13 residues. CDR3 amino acids: CASSIQEYYGYTF. DNA for the CDR3: TGTGCCAGTAGTATCCAGGAATACTATGGCTACACCTTC. The complete variable domain, with remaining parts taken from reference TRBV19 and TRBJ1-2, reads DGGITQSPKYLFRKEGQNVTLSCEQNLNHDAMYWYRQDPGQGLRLIYYSQIVNDFQKGDIAEGYSVSREKKESFPLTVTSAQKNPTAFYLCASSIQEYYGYTFGSGTRLTVV.

The chain couples TRBV9 to TRBJ2-7; 7 positions match TRBD1. CDR1 is SGDLS and CDR2 is YYNGEE in the germline V gene. V shed 4 bases, J shed 3 bases, and the junction held 10 bases outside the gene matches. The CDR3 consists of 15 residues. In DNA, the CDR3 is TGTGCCAGCAGCCTTGACAGGGCCTCCTACTACGAGCAGTACTTC. It encodes CASSLDRASYYEQYF.

The chain is built from TRBV7-3 and TRBJ1-1, with D possibly being TRBD1 (6 bases). The CDR3 is 14 amino acids. Looked up from germline, CDR1 is SGHTA and CDR2 is FQGTGA. V was cut by 5 bases and J by 1 base, with 11 bases left in between. The CDR3 sequence: CASSLGGRNTEAFF. CDR3 bases: TGTGCCAGCAGCCTAGGGGGTAGGAACACTGAAGCTTTCTTT.

The chain uses TRBV9 and TRBJ2-7, with TRBD2 as a possible D gene (6 bases). The V end was cut by 0 bases, the J end by 2 bases, with 12 bases between. The CDR3 spans 15 residues. Germline V CDR1 and CDR2: SGDLS, YYNGEE. CDR3 in DNA: TGTGCCAGCAGCGTAGGCGGGGACCCGACCTACGAGCAGTACTTC. Protein: CASSVGGDPTYEQYF.

The CDR3 reads CASSYSTGSGYTF. DNA of the CDR3: TGTGCCAGCAGTTACTCGACAGGGAGTGGCTACACCTTC. This sequence joins TRBV6-5 and TRBJ1-2; TRBD1 matches 7 bases. CDR1 and CDR2 from the germline V gene are MNHEY and SVGAGI. The CDR3 has 13 amino acids. The junction had 2 bases not matched to a gene; V was cut back by 0 bases and J by 7 bases.

The chain couples TRBV5-1 to TRBJ1-2; D is perhaps TRBD1 (5 bases). The CDR3 consists of 15 residues. The V end was cut by 0 bases, the J end by 8 bases, with 17 bases between. Germline CDR1 is SGHRS and CDR2 is YFSETQ. CDR3 bases: TGCGCCAGCAGCTTGGAGGGGACGGCGGCAAGCGGCTACACCTTC. It encodes CASSLEGTAASGYTF.

The chain joins TRBV2 to TRBJ1-6; no firm D call. From germline, CDR1 is SNHLY and CDR2 FYNNEI. The V end was cut by 4 bases, the J end by 8 bases, with 12 bases between. CDR3 length: 14 amino acids. The CDR3: CASSAGPVDSPLHF. DNA of the CDR3: TGTGCCAGCAGTGCCGGTCCAGTCGATTCACCCCTCCACTTT. The complete variable domain, with remaining parts taken from reference TRBV2 and TRBJ1-6, reads EPEVTQTPSHQVTQMGQEVILRCVPISNHLYFYWYRQILGQKVEFLVSFYNNEISEKSEIFDDQFSVERPDGSNFTLKIRSTKLEDSAMYFCASSAGPVDSPLHFGNGTRLTVT.